One sample yielded the 27 T cell receptor beta chains listed below, sequenced in a study of blood T cells in healthy people across ages. The use of a sample-barcoded 5' primer and a J-beta primer mix characterized a second PCR of 7 to 11 cycles. TCRdb reanalysed the 5' RACE reads using MiXCR and keeps one entry per CDR3 protein. The sample lists some 550,000 distinct CDR3 sequences, around 48% occurring once. Sequencing input: blood. These TCRs come from a man older than 75 in good health.

This clonotype was recorded many times. V is TRBV18 and J is TRBJ2-5, with D possibly being TRBD2 (6 bases). The CDR3 consists of 15 residues. V lost 4 bases and J lost 5, with 17 bases in between. Germline values: CDR1 KGHSH, CDR2 LQKENI. DNA for the CDR3: TGTGCCAGCTCACTCGGGACTCGGGGCGTGGAGACCCAGTACTTC. It translates to CASSLGTRGVETQYF.

This clonotype was picked up a small number of times. This rearrangement joins TRBV7-9 to TRBJ2-5; D call uncertain. The V and J ends lost 7 bases and 2 bases respectively, with 14 bases between them. There are 14 residues in the CDR3. CDR1 and CDR2 from the germline V gene are SEHNR and FQNEAQ (reference sequence). CDR3 coding DNA: TGTGCCAGCACCAAGTTGACCGGGCAAGAGACCCAGTACTTC. Encoded protein: CASTKLTGQETQYF.

This clonotype was counted a few times. The chain carries TRBV5-1 and TRBJ2-7; D is undetermined. The CDR3 totals 13 residues. Germline V gives CDR1 SGHRS, CDR2 YFSETQ. V lost 5 bases and J lost 2, with 11 bases in between. This CDR3 is CASRKNGAYEQYF. CDR3 sequence (DNA): TGCGCCAGCAGAAAGAACGGAGCCTACGAGCAGTACTTC.

This chain uses TRBV27 with TRBJ2-1; 7 nucleotides match TRBD2. The germline V gene has CDR1 MNHEY and CDR2 SMNVEV (reference sequence). This CDR3 comprises 18 residues. Losses at the gene ends were 2 bases for V and 3 bases for J; bases not matched to a gene: 13. The CDR3 DNA reads TGTGCCAGCAGTTTACTCTCCTCCCCGCTAGCGGTCTACAATGAGCAGTTCTTC. Its translation is CASSLLSSPLAVYNEQFF.

This rearrangement joins TRBV28 to TRBJ2-1; 8 bases are a match to TRBD1. CDR3 length equals 14 residues. Germline CDR1 reads MDHEN; CDR2 reads SYDVKM. With 5 bases clipped from V and 8 bases from J, the junction kept 8 bases outside the gene matches. The CDR3 nucleotides read TGTGCCAGCAGTCCGGGACAGGCCGTCGATGAGCAGTTCTTC. It yields the protein CASSPGQAVDEQFF. Based on the CDR3 plus reference TRBV28 and TRBJ2-1, the full variable domain is DVKVTQSSRYLVKRTGEKVFLECVQDMDHENMFWYRQDPGLGLRLIYFSYDVKMKEKGDIPEGYSVSREKKERFSLILESASTNQTSMYLCASSPGQAVDEQFFGPGTRLTVL.

The chain uses TRBV11-1 and TRBJ2-5; D possibly matches TRBD1 or TRBD2 (5 bases each). The germline V and J ends were trimmed by 0 bases and 9 bases, with 11 bases remaining between them. The CDR3 runs to 13 residues. Per germline, CDR1 SGHAT and CDR2 FQDESV (reference sequence). The CDR3 DNA reads TGTGCCAGCAGCTTAGCGCCGGTGGGGGCCCAGTACTTC. This encodes CASSLAPVGAQYF.

This clonotype was counted many times. The CDR3 bases are TGCAGTGCTAGAGATTTCATGGGGGCTAGCGGGGGGTCCGATACGCAGTATTTT. Translated: CSARDFMGASGGSDTQYF. The chain is built from TRBV20-1 and TRBJ2-3, with 11 bases aligning to TRBD2. This CDR3 spans 18 amino acids. Germline V gene sequence: CDR1 DFQATT, CDR2 SNEGSKA (reference sequence). J gave up 6 bases and V 0 bases, and 14 bases lay outside the gene matches.

The chain uses TRBV12-3 or TRBV12-4 and TRBJ2-3; 14 bases fit TRBD2. This CDR3 spans 16 amino acids. V gave up 6 bases and J gave up 5 bases; unmatched junction bases: 7. The CDR3 DNA sequence: TGTGCCAGCAGCAGACTAGCGGGGGGGCTCGGAGATACGCAGTATTTT. Amino acids: CASSRLAGGLGDTQYF.

This clonotype was recorded a few times. The chain joins TRBV20-1 to TRBJ2-1, with no clear D. CDR1 DFQATT and CDR2 SNEGSKA come from the germline V gene (reference sequence). The CDR3 is 13 residues long. With 1 base removed from V and 6 bases from J, the gap between germline ends came to 10 bases. For the CDR3, the DNA is TGCAGTGCTAGAGGAAGGATCATCAATGAGCAGTTCTTC. Amino acid sequence: CSARGRIINEQFF.

This rearrangement joins TRBV20-1 to TRBJ2-5, with 7 bases matching TRBD2. The J call could be wrong; TRBJ2-7 is a better fit for the DNA end. The CDR3 covers 14 residues. Germline CDR1 reads DFQATT; CDR2 reads SNEGSKA (reference sequence). CDR3 coding DNA: TGCAGTGCTTCCCTCGGGACTATCCGCTACGAGCAGTACTTC. It yields the protein CSASLGTIRYEQYF.

The table lists this clonotype with a count of one. The V call is TRBV7-2, the J call TRBJ2-7; a weak D match, TRBD2 (6 bases). Germline assignment: CDR1 SGHTA and CDR2 FQGNSA. The CDR3 has 15 residues. The V end was cut by 5 bases, the J end by 0 bases, with 14 bases between. The CDR3 DNA sequence: TGTGCCAGCAGCGTTAGCGGAGCCCCCTCCTACGAGCAGTACTTC. Protein sequence: CASSVSGAPSYEQYF.

The J gene is TRBJ1-2, the V gene TRBV7-9, with a tentative D call TRBD1 (6 bases). V was clipped by 3 bases and J by 7 bases, with 18 bases between them. Germline CDR1 reads SEHNR; CDR2 reads FQNEAQ (reference sequence). The CDR3 has 15 residues. Here the CDR3 DNA reads TGTGCCAGCAGCTTCAAGACAGGACTCCAGGCTGGCTACACCTTC. Its translation is CASSFKTGLQAGYTF.

The rearrangement joins TRBV4-1 to TRBJ1-2, with D unclear. The germline CDR1 and CDR2 sequences are MGHRA and YSYEKL. The CDR3 loop spans 15 amino acids. V lost 4 bases, J lost 4 bases, and 16 bases lay in between. CDR3 region: CASSPGTGSFYGYTF. In DNA form, the CDR3 reads TGCGCCAGCAGCCCTGGAACCGGGAGTTTCTATGGCTACACCTTC.

At least ten counts were recorded for this clonotype. The chain combines TRBV6-6 with TRBJ2-7; a possible D gene is TRBD1 (5 bases). Trimming removed 5 bases at V and 1 base at J, with 9 bases between. From germline, CDR1 is MNHNY and CDR2 SVGAGI (reference sequence). CDR3 length equals 13 residues. CDR3 sequence reads: CASSDTGSYEQYF. The CDR3 region has the DNA TGTGCCAGCAGTGACACAGGTTCCTACGAGCAGTACTTC.

This chain uses TRBV5-6 with TRBJ2-3; 11 bases match TRBD1. Germline CDR1 is SGHDT and CDR2 is YYEEEE. This CDR3 has 16 residues. After removal of 4 bases from V and 3 bases from J, the junction contained 7 bases not matched to a gene. CDR3 protein: CASSTWTGGKTDTQYF. The CDR3 bases are TGTGCCAGCAGCACGTGGACAGGGGGCAAGACAGATACGCAGTATTTT.

With regard to this clonotype: A read error may be the cause here, since a much bigger clone is one base away. The chain links TRBV19 to TRBJ2-7, with TRBD1 as a possible D gene (6 bases). The DNA end lines up better with TRBJ2-5; the J call may be wrong. Germline assignment: CDR1 LNHDA and CDR2 SQIVND (reference sequence). CDR3 length: 14 residues. The CDR3 reads CVSSIRQDGETQYF. CDR3 DNA: TGTGTCAGTAGTATTCGACAGGATGGAGAGACCCAGTACTTC.

This clonotype was seen a few times. The rearrangement joins TRBV7-9 to TRBJ2-2; 9 bases align to TRBD2. Germline loops: CDR1 SEHNR, CDR2 FQNEAQ (reference sequence). The ends lost 5 bases at V and 6 bases at J; junction bases unmatched: 13. The CDR3 is 17 residues long. The CDR3 here is CASSPARLAGSAGELFF. CDR3 DNA: TGTGCCAGCAGCCCCGCGCGGCTAGCGGGATCCGCCGGGGAGCTGTTTTTT.

The gene calls are TRBV5-1 and TRBJ1-1, with D unresolved. With 0 bases removed from V and 0 bases from J, the gap between germline ends came to 6 bases. The V gene's germline CDR1 is SGHRS and CDR2 YFSETQ. The CDR3 has 14 residues. DNA of the CDR3: TGCGCCAGCAGCTTGGCGGCCATGAACACTGAAGCTTTCTTT. As protein: CASSLAAMNTEAFF.

This clonotype was recorded at least ten times. The DNA of the CDR3 is TGTGCCAGCGCGTTCGGACTAGCGGGAGTTGGGGAGACCCAGTACTTC. It encodes CASAFGLAGVGETQYF. The rearrangement joins TRBV7-9 to TRBJ2-5; TRBD2 matches at 13 bases. CDR1 and CDR2 (germline): SEHNR, FQNEAQ (reference sequence). Trimming cost V 8 bases and J 5 bases; bases outside gene matches: 11. This CDR3 comprises 16 residues. Filled out from reference TRBV7-9 and TRBJ2-5, the complete variable domain reads DTGVSQNPRHKITKRGQNVTFRCDPISEHNRLYWYRQTLGQGPEFLTYFQNEAQLEKSRLLSDRFSAERPKGSFSTLEIQRTEQGDSAMYLCASAFGLAGVGETQYFGPGTRLLVL.

V usage is TRBV29-1 and J usage is TRBJ2-4; 9 nucleotides line up with TRBD1. The J call may be in error: the DNA end matches TRBJ2-7 better. The CDR3 covers 14 residues. Germline V gene sequence: CDR1 SQVTM, CDR2 ANQGSEA. The DNA of the CDR3 is TGCAGCGTTGAGAGGACAGGGGCCGGACGCGAGCAGTACTTC. Translating it yields CSVERTGAGREQYF.

The chain has TRBV19 and TRBJ2-2; 8 bases line up with TRBD1. Germline lookup yields CDR1 LNHDA and CDR2 SQIVND (reference sequence). The CDR3 spans 15 residues. V lost 6 bases, J lost 4 bases, and 7 bases stayed unmatched. The chain's CDR3 is CASRVGQGSTGELFF. The CDR3 bases are TGTGCCAGTAGAGTAGGACAGGGAAGCACCGGGGAGCTGTTTTTT.

The rearrangement uses TRBV20-1 and TRBJ1-2, with D tentatively TRBD1 (5 bases). Deletions cut 4 bases from V and 8 bases from J, with 11 bases between. From germline, CDR1 is DFQATT and CDR2 SNEGSKA (reference sequence). The CDR3 has 11 residues. The CDR3 here is CSANGDRGYTF. The CDR3 nucleotides read TGCAGTGCTAATGGGGACCGGGGCTACACCTTC.

The rearrangement uses TRBV6-1 and TRBJ1-6; 11 nucleotides align to TRBD1. Unmatched junction bases numbered 8, after V lost 6 bases and J lost 4 bases. CDR1 MNHNS and CDR2 SASEGT come from the germline V gene. There are 17 residues in the CDR3. DNA for the CDR3: TGTGCCAGCAGGCGCGGACAGGGGGCTGGATATAATTCACCCCTCCACTTT. Amino acids: CASRRGQGAGYNSPLHF.

With respect to this clonotype: At one boundary the junction diverges from the germline segment, which might be a read error. V gene TRBV7-9 combines with J gene TRBJ2-3, with 7 bases lining up with TRBD2. The CDR3 consists of 15 residues. Germline assignment: CDR1 SEHNR and CDR2 FQNEAQ (reference sequence). The CDR3: CACSASGVGTDTQYF. CDR3 coding DNA: TGTGCCTGCAGCGCCAGCGGGGTTGGCACAGATACGCAGTATTTT.

V and J are TRBV20-1 and TRBJ2-1, with TRBD2 matching 7 bases. Losses at the gene ends were 5 bases for V and 4 bases for J; bases not matched to a gene: 8. The CDR3 length is 14 residues. The germline V gene has CDR1 DFQATT and CDR2 SNEGSKA (reference sequence). The CDR3 DNA reads as TGCAGTGCTGGAGGACTAGTGGGATACAATGAGCAGTTCTTC. Translating it yields CSAGGLVGYNEQFF.

The sample holds many counts of this clonotype. The V call is TRBV29-1, the J call TRBJ2-3, with D perhaps TRBD1 (6 bases). V lost 7 bases, J lost 2 bases, and 16 bases lay in between. The CDR3 has 14 amino acids. CDR1 is SQVTM, CDR2 ANQGSEA, per germline. CDR3 in amino acids: CSAEPGHITDTQYF. The CDR3 DNA reads TGCAGCGCCGAGCCGGGACACATCACAGATACGCAGTATTTT.

The chain combines TRBV7-9 with TRBJ2-3; 8 bases match TRBD2. Germline CDR1 SEHNR, CDR2 FQNEAQ (reference sequence). V shed 4 bases and J 5 bases; nucleotides not matched to a gene: 17. The CDR3 totals 18 residues. CDR3 sequence: CASSSPPGLDFKLDTQYF. In DNA, the CDR3 is TGTGCCAGCAGCTCTCCCCCGGGACTAGACTTCAAATTAGATACGCAGTATTTT.